The T cell receptor (beta chain) under discussion was sequenced for a study of technical replicates of blood from several donors. Only one count was recorded for this clone. The assay was immunoSEQ multiplex PCR, and TCRdb's table has in-frame clones only and misses some. The table has about 84,000 clones, approximately 97% seen once; the top ten hold 0.18%. The junction had 6 bases not matched to a gene; V was cut back by 1 base and J by 4 bases. Germline CDR1 and CDR2: SEHNR and FQNEAQ (reference sequence). CDR3 length: 15 residues. What was sequenced was T cells isolated from PBMCs. This clonotype was obtained from a human donor in good health. This chain connects TRBV7-9 to TRBJ1-2, with 7 bases matching TRBD1. The CDR3 DNA sequence: TGTGCCAGCAGCTTAGTCGGGACAGAATTCTATGGCTACACCTTC. It is translated as CASSLVGTEFYGYTF.